Detailed here is one T cell receptor beta chain. The antigen remains undetermined. The source of the sample is a study of cytomegalovirus exposure and HLA in healthy donors. Study-wide results and caveats: Reported performance of the classifier showed diagnosis of cytomegalovirus status with high specificity and sensitivity. Researchers counted around 180 TCR beta chains as cytomegalovirus-associated.

Sequencing used immunoSEQ multiplex PCR; TCRdb keeps in-frame clones, though not all of them. The table lists roughly 80,000 clones, approximately 94% of them singletons. Donors came from a validation cohort of over a hundred subjects, distinct from the first 666-subject cohort. This TCR was recovered from a woman between 18 and 29 years old in good health and CMV-seropositive. Sequencing used PBMCs.

The CDR3 spells CASSSRTGVNTEAFF. The CDR3 DNA is TGTGCCAGCAGCTCCCGGACAGGGGTGAACACTGAAGCTTTCTTT. This chain uses TRBV7-2 with TRBJ1-1, with 9 bases fitting TRBD1. Germline V gene data show CDR1 as SGHTA and CDR2 as FQGNSA. V shed 4 bases, J shed 0 bases, and the junction held 3 bases outside the gene matches. The CDR3 covers 15 residues.